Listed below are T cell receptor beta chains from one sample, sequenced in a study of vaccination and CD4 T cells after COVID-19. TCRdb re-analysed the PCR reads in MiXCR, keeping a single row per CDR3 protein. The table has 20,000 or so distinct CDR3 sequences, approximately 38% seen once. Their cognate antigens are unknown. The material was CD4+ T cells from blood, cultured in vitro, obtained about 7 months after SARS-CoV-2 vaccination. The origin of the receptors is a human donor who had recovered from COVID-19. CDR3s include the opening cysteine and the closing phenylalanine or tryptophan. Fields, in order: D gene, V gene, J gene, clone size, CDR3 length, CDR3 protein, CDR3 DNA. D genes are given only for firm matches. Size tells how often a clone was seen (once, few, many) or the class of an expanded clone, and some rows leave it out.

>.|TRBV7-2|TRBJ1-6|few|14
CASSVLAVNSPLHF
TGTGCCAGCAGCGTTCTGGCAGTAAATTCACCCCTCCACTTT
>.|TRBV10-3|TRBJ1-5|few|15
CAISEWDGDNQPQHF
TGTGCCATCAGTGAGTGGGACGGAGACAATCAGCCCCAGCATTTT
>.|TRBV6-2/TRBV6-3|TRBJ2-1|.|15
CASRADRSSYNEQFF
TGTGCCAGCAGAGCCGACAGGAGCTCCTACAATGAGCAGTTCTTC
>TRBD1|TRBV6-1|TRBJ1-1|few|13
CASRGQGDTEAFF
TGTGCCAGCAGGGGACAGGGGGACACTGAAGCTTTCTTT
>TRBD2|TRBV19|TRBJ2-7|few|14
CASRTSGSSYEQYF
TGTGCCAGTAGGACTAGCGGGAGCTCCTACGAGCAGTACTTC
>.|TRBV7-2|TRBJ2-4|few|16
CASSYRPAEVKNIQYF
TGTGCCAGCAGCTACCGCCCGGCAGAAGTAAAAAACATTCAGTACTTC
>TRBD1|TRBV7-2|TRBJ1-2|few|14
CASSLAGQFYGYTF
TGTGCCAGCAGCTTAGCGGGACAGTTTTATGGCTACACCTTC
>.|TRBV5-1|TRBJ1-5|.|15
CASSLGTNSNQPQHF
TGCGCCAGCAGCTTGGGGACAAACTCCAATCAGCCCCAGCATTTT
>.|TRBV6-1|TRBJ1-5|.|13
CASSRQVNQPQHF
TGTGCCAGCAGCCGACAGGTTAATCAGCCCCAGCATTTT
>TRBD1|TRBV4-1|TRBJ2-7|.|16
CASSQEPRQGTYEQYF
TGCGCCAGCAGCCAAGAACCAAGACAGGGTACCTACGAGCAGTACTTC
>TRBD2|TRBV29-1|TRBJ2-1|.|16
CSADALAGWGYNEQFF
TGCAGCGCCGATGCGCTAGCGGGATGGGGGTACAATGAGCAGTTCTTC
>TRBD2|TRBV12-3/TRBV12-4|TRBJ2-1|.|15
CASRRAGVVHNEQFF
TGTGCCAGCCGAAGAGCGGGAGTCGTACACAATGAGCAGTTCTTC
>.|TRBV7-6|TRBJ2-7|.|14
CASSRDHASYEQYF
TGTGCCAGCAGCCGGGACCACGCCTCCTACGAGCAGTACTTC
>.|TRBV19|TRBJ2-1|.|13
CASSSLRFNEQFF
TGTGCCAGTTCTAGCCTCCGGTTTAATGAGCAGTTCTTC
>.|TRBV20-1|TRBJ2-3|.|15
CSAPLGLEGRDTQYF
TGCAGTGCGCCCTTGGGGCTAGAGGGCCGAGATACGCAGTATTTT
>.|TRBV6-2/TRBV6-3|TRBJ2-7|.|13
CASSYQQGDEQYF
TGTGCCAGCAGCTACCAACAGGGAGACGAGCAGTACTTC
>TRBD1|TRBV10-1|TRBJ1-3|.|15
CASSRDRGHRNTIYF
TGCGCCAGCAGCCGGGACAGGGGGCATAGAAACACCATATATTTT
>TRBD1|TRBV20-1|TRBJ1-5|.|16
CSATGTGEHNNQPQHF
TGCAGTGCCACGGGGACAGGAGAGCACAACAATCAGCCCCAGCATTTT
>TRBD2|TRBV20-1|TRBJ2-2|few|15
CSAKVAREGTGELFF
TGCAGTGCTAAGGTTGCCCGGGAGGGCACCGGGGAGCTGTTTTTT
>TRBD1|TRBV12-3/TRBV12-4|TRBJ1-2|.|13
CASSFGTVYGYTF
TGTGCCAGCAGTTTCGGGACAGTCTATGGCTACACCTTC
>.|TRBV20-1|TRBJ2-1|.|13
CSARGVALAEQFF
TGCAGTGCTAGGGGCGTAGCGTTGGCTGAGCAGTTCTTC
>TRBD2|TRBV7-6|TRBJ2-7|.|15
CASSQAGATINEQYF
TGTGCCAGCAGCCAAGCGGGAGCCACAATCAACGAGCAGTACTTC
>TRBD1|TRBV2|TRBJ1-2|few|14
CASIRQGRGYGYTF
TGTGCCAGCATTAGACAGGGTCGAGGCTATGGCTACACCTTC
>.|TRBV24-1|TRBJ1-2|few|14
CATSETGTNYGYTF
TGTGCCACCAGTGAAACCGGGACGAACTATGGCTACACCTTC
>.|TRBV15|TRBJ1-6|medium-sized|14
CATSSLRLDSPLHF
TGTGCCACCAGCAGTTTGCGCCTCGATTCACCCCTCCACTTT
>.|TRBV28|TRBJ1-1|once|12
CASSFGVLKAFF
TGTGCCAGCAGTTTTGGGGTTCTGAAGGCTTTCTTT
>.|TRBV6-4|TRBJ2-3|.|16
CASRKFAGSGTDTQYF
TGTGCCAGCAGGAAGTTTGCTGGTTCGGGCACAGATACGCAGTATTTT
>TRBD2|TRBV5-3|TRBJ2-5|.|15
CARSRLIRGGETQYF
TGTGCCAGAAGCCGGCTGATCCGGGGAGGGGAGACCCAGTACTTC
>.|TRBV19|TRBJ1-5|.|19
CASSIVGGGNTRGNQPQHF
TGTGCCAGTAGTATAGTGGGGGGAGGAAACACCAGAGGAAATCAGCCCCAGCATTTT
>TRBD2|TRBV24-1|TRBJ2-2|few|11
CATQREGELFF
TGTGCCACCCAGCGGGAGGGGGAGCTGTTTTTT
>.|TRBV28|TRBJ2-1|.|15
CASSFRGLVGNEQFF
TGTGCCAGCAGTTTTCGTGGGTTGGTGGGCAATGAGCAGTTCTTC
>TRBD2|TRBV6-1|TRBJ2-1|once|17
CASSPGLAGVRGNEQFF
TGTGCCAGCAGCCCAGGACTAGCGGGAGTTAGGGGAAATGAGCAGTTCTTC
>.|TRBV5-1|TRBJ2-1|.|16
CASSSMGLAPGNEQFF
TGCGCCAGCAGCTCCATGGGGCTAGCGCCGGGGAATGAGCAGTTCTTC
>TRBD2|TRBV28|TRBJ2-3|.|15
CASSALAGGKDTQYF
TGTGCCAGCAGTGCACTAGCGGGGGGGAAAGATACGCAGTATTTT
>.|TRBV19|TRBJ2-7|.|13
CASSMGLSYEQYF
TGTGCCAGTAGTATGGGTTTGTCCTACGAGCAGTACTTC
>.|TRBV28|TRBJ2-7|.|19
CASSLWGFGVARSSYEQYF
TGTGCCAGCAGTTTATGGGGTTTTGGCGTAGCGCGGAGCTCCTACGAGCAGTACTTC
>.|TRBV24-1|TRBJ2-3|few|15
CATRDSQTTIDTQYF
TGTGCCACCAGGGACAGTCAGACTACTATAGATACGCAGTATTTT
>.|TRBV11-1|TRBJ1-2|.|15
CASSLQPAPPYGYTF
TGTGCCAGCAGCTTACAACCCGCGCCCCCCTATGGCTACACCTTC
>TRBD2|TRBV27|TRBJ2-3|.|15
CASRKLLAGTDTQYF
TGTGCCAGCAGAAAACTCCTAGCGGGGACAGATACGCAGTATTTT
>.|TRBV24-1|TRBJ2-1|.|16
CATSDFWGPGRNEQFF
TGTGCCACCAGTGATTTCTGGGGCCCCGGTAGGAATGAGCAGTTCTTC
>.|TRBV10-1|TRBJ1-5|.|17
CASSAPTTVGGNQPQHF
TGCGCCAGCAGTGCACCCACTACAGTGGGTGGCAATCAGCCCCAGCATTTT
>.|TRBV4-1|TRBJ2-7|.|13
CASSQVWKDEQYF
TGCGCCAGCAGCCAAGTCTGGAAGGACGAGCAGTACTTC
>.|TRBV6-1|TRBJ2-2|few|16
CASRAIQGRLAGELFF
TGTGCCAGCAGGGCCATACAGGGCCGTTTAGCCGGGGAGCTGTTTTTT
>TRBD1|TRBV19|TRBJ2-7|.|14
CASSGGTGGYEQYF
TGTGCCAGTAGTGGAGGGACAGGGGGATACGAGCAGTACTTC
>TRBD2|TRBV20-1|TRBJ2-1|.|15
CSARDILAVNNEQFF
TGCAGTGCTAGAGATATACTAGCGGTAAACAATGAGCAGTTCTTC